This passage covers 24 T cell receptor beta chains from one sample sequenced in a study of blood T cell repertoires in COVID-19. Assay used: immunoSEQ multiplex PCR; TCRdb lists only in-frame clones, some missing. The sample consists of about 120,000 clones, more than 85% of them appearing once. The sequencing sample was made of peripheral blood. All receptors derive from a human donor with acute or convalescent COVID-19. The donor label of this sample is uncertain.

The chain employs TRBV27 and TRBJ2-3, with 9 bases that match TRBD2. V was pared by 3 bases and J by 7 bases, with 11 bases of the junction left unmatched. This CDR3 spans 16 amino acids. Germline loops: CDR1 MNHEY, CDR2 SMNVEV (reference sequence). The CDR3 loop reads CASSFTGRGGTNTQYF. For the CDR3, the DNA is TGTGCCAGCAGTTTTACCGGGCGGGGGGGAACTAATACGCAGTATTTT.

This chain uses TRBV5-6 with TRBJ1-1; D gene uncertain. V lost 7 bases and J lost 11, with 18 bases in between. Germline V gene sequence: CDR1 SGHDT, CDR2 YYEEEE. This CDR3 region has 12 residues. The CDR3 nucleotides are TGTGCCAGCGGACTCCGGACCGGACCGGCTTTCTTT. It codes for CASGLRTGPAFF.

This rearrangement joins TRBV7-7 to TRBJ2-5; TRBD1 matches 11 bases. The germline gives CDR1 SSHAT, CDR2 FNYEAQ (reference sequence). The CDR3 loop spans 15 amino acids. The junction had 6 bases not matched to a gene; V was cut back by 4 bases and J by 5 bases. The CDR3 loop is CASSSWTGGAETQYF. In DNA, the CDR3 is TGTGCCAGCAGCTCATGGACAGGGGGCGCCGAGACCCAGTACTTC.

The chain has TRBV5-4 and TRBJ1-2, with 8 bases that match TRBD1. This CDR3 contains 13 residues. Germline lookup yields CDR1 SGHNT and CDR2 YYREEE (reference sequence). Losses at the gene ends were 3 bases for V and 7 bases for J; bases not matched to a gene: 5. The CDR3 loop is CASSWETGGGYTF. The CDR3, as DNA: TGTGCCAGCAGCTGGGAAACAGGGGGTGGCTACACCTTC.

The J gene is TRBJ2-7, the V gene TRBV6-1; 9 bases are shared with TRBD2. The germline CDR1 and CDR2 sequences are MNHNS and SASEGT. J was trimmed by 4 bases and V by 2 bases; bases with no gene match: 6. The CDR3 has 15 residues. In DNA, the CDR3 is TGTGCCAGCAGTGAAAGCGGGAGGCCCTCGTACGAGCAGTACTTC. Translation gives CASSESGRPSYEQYF.

The rearrangement links TRBV9 to TRBJ1-4, with 8 bases fitting TRBD1. Germline V gene sequence: CDR1 SGDLS, CDR2 YYNGEE. The CDR3 is made up of 20 amino acids. The ends lost 0 bases at V and 0 bases at J; junction bases unmatched: 13. The CDR3 reads CASSVGSETGEKATNEKLFF. For the CDR3, the DNA is TGTGCCAGCAGCGTAGGGTCAGAGACAGGGGAGAAAGCAACTAATGAAAAACTGTTTTTT.

The chain recombines TRBV6-5 with TRBJ2-5, with 7 bases identical to TRBD1. From germline, CDR1 is MNHEY and CDR2 SVGAGI. The V gene end was trimmed by 5 bases and the J gene end by 2 bases; junction bases not matched to a gene: 5. The CDR3 is 14 amino acids. The CDR3 sequence: CASSTRQGQETQYF. In nucleotides, the CDR3 is TGTGCCAGCAGTACACGACAGGGTCAAGAGACCCAGTACTTC.

V gene TRBV6-2 or TRBV6-3 combines with J gene TRBJ1-5, with D unclear. The germline gives CDR1 MNHEY, CDR2 SVGEGT. This CDR3 comprises 12 residues. V was cut by 6 bases and J by 11 bases, with 14 bases left in between. The CDR3 DNA reads TGTGCCAGCAGCCAAAGTGCCAGGACCCAGCATTTT. It specifies CASSQSARTQHF.

The chain is built from TRBV27 and TRBJ2-7, with 9 bases lining up with TRBD1. CDR3 size: 16 residues. In germline, CDR1 is MNHEY, CDR2 SMNVEV (reference sequence). The trim removed 1 base at V and 4 bases at J, leaving 8 bases unmatched. CDR3 sequence: CASSLLGQGIGYEQYF. The CDR3 nucleotides read TGTGCCAGCAGTTTATTGGGACAGGGTATCGGGTACGAGCAGTACTTC.

The gene calls are TRBV18 and TRBJ2-5, with D perhaps TRBD1 (5 bases). The V gene lost 5 bases and the J gene lost 3 bases, with 10 bases spanning the gap. Per the germline V gene, CDR1 is KGHSH and CDR2 is LQKENI. The CDR3 contains 13 residues. CDR3 nucleotide sequence: TGTGCCAGCTCAGGGCAGGACAAAGAGACCCAGTACTTC. This codes for CASSGQDKETQYF.

The V gene is TRBV30, the J gene TRBJ2-1, with D perhaps TRBD1 (6 bases). CDR1 is GTSNPN, CDR2 SVGIG, per germline (reference sequence). The CDR3 is 14 amino acids. V dropped 4 bases and J dropped 0 bases, with 10 bases sitting between them. The CDR3 reads CAWNTGFSYNEQFF. The CDR3 DNA reads as TGTGCCTGGAACACAGGGTTCTCCTACAATGAGCAGTTCTTC.

This chain joins TRBV11-2 and TRBJ2-1, with a tentative D call TRBD2 (5 bases). The V gene's germline CDR1 is SGHAT and CDR2 FQNNGV. V was pared by 4 bases and J by 4 bases, with 11 bases between. The CDR3 spans 14 residues. The CDR3 nucleotides read TGTGCCAGCAGCTCGGCTAGCCAATACAATGAGCAGTTCTTC. It specifies CASSSASQYNEQFF.

The chain employs TRBV28 and TRBJ1-5; D perhaps matches TRBD1 (6 bases). The CDR3 extends over 12 amino acids. Trimming stripped 5 bases from V and 5 bases from J, with 7 bases between. Germline loops: CDR1 MDHEN, CDR2 SYDVKM. CDR3 sequence: CASSTGHQPQHF. CDR3 bases: TGTGCCAGCAGTACAGGGCATCAGCCCCAGCATTTT.

The chain employs TRBV6-5 and TRBJ2-7, with 10 bases lining up with TRBD2. The CDR3 covers 16 residues. The germline V gene has CDR1 MNHEY and CDR2 SVGAGI. Trimming removed 0 bases from V and 4 bases from J; junction bases left unmatched: 6. CDR3 sequence: CASSYSSGGAAYEQYF. The DNA for the CDR3 is TGTGCCAGCAGTTACTCAAGCGGGGGGGCCGCGTACGAGCAGTACTTC.

The chain links TRBV4-2 to TRBJ2-1; possibly TRBD1 for D (6 bases). Germline CDR1 is LGHNA and CDR2 is YNFKEQ. V lost 0 bases and J lost 7, with 16 bases in between. This CDR3 region has 16 residues. The CDR3 is CASSQDYGRTANEQFF. The DNA of the CDR3 is TGTGCCAGCAGCCAAGATTATGGACGGACAGCGAATGAGCAGTTCTTC.

V gene TRBV7-2 combines with J gene TRBJ1-4, with D possibly TRBD1 on 5 matching bases. The CDR3 spans 16 residues. V lost 8 bases and J 4 bases, leaving 20 bases between the germline ends. Germline assignment: CDR1 SGHTA and CDR2 FQGNSA. The DNA for the CDR3 is TGTGCCAGCGCGGTCTTCGGGGGTGGTATTAATGAAAAACTGTTTTTT. Its translation is CASAVFGGGINEKLFF.

Here the CDR3 reads CASSIGGLNTEAFF. DNA for the CDR3: TGTGCCAGTAGTATAGGAGGGCTGAACACTGAAGCTTTCTTT. The V gene is TRBV19, the J gene TRBJ1-1; unclear D gene. The CDR3 covers 14 residues. V was trimmed by 1 base and J by 0 bases, leaving 6 bases between them. Germline V gives CDR1 LNHDA, CDR2 SQIVND (reference sequence). The entire variable domain, with the rest obtained from reference TRBV19 and TRBJ1-1, is as follows: DGGITQSPKYLFRKEGQNVTLSCEQNLNHDAMYWYRQDPGQGLRLIYYSQIVNDFQKGDIAEGYSVSREKKESFPLTVTSAQKNPTAFYLCASSIGGLNTEAFFGQGTRLTVV.

The rearrangement links TRBV3-1 (or the pseudogene TRBV3-2) to TRBJ1-1, with D perhaps matching TRBD1 (5 bases). CDR1 and CDR2 (germline): LGHDT, YNNKEL (reference sequence). The length of the CDR3 is 11 residues. Trimming left V 8 bases short and J 6 bases short, with 10 bases between. CDR3 sequence (DNA): TGTGCCAGCGTACGGGGGGCTGAAGCTTTCTTT. Translating it yields CASVRGAEAFF.

The chain combines TRBV2 with TRBJ1-2; 7 bases align to TRBD1. Germline loops: CDR1 SNHLY, CDR2 FYNNEI. J gave up 4 bases and V 9 bases, and 14 bases lay outside the gene matches. This CDR3 has 15 residues. The CDR3 DNA sequence: TGTGCCAGGGGGGACAGACCGGACGGGAGCTATGGCTACACCTTC. Amino acid sequence: CARGDRPDGSYGYTF.

This chain joins TRBV2 and TRBJ1-1, with TRBD1 as a possible D gene (5 bases). Germline V gene sequence: CDR1 SNHLY, CDR2 FYNNEI. With 8 bases removed from V and 7 bases from J, the gap between germline ends came to 11 bases. This CDR3 has 11 residues. The CDR3 sequence: CASGEGLEAFF. CDR3 in DNA: TGTGCCAGCGGGGAGGGGCTTGAAGCTTTCTTT.

The gene calls are TRBV6-6 and TRBJ1-3; possibly TRBD1 for D (5 bases). Germline assignment: CDR1 MNHNY and CDR2 SVGAGI (reference sequence). CDR3 length: 16 residues. The V and J ends lost 2 bases and 2 bases respectively, with 13 bases between them. For the CDR3, the DNA is TGTGCCAGCAGTTACGGGGCGGTAACTACTGGAAACACCATATATTTT. Translating gives CASSYGAVTTGNTIYF.

This chain joins TRBV7-2 and TRBJ1-4; the D gene is possibly TRBD1 (5 bases). The V and J ends lost 6 bases and 5 bases respectively, with 13 bases between them. The CDR3 has 14 amino acids. Germline V gene lookup returns CDR1 SGHTA and CDR2 FQGNSA. The CDR3 coding sequence is TGTGCCAGCAGGACCGGGACTAACAATGAAAAACTGTTTTTT. Translated, it gives CASRTGTNNEKLFF.

The CDR3 DNA reads as TGTGCCAGCTCACCACGGTTCGGCGGACAAGAGACCCAGTACTTC. Protein: CASSPRFGGQETQYF. The V gene is TRBV18, the J gene TRBJ2-5, with D uncertain. The V end lost 1 base, the J end lost 2 bases, and 11 bases lay between the germline ends. From germline, CDR1 is KGHSH and CDR2 LQKENI. The CDR3 extends over 15 amino acids.

This rearrangement joins TRBV15 to TRBJ2-1; TRBD2 might be the D (6 bases). Trimming pared 3 bases from V and 9 bases from J, leaving 12 bases between. CDR1 is LNHNV and CDR2 is YYDKDF in the germline V gene (reference sequence). There are 13 residues in the CDR3. CDR3 DNA sequence: TGTGCCACCAGCAGTGGGAGGCCTCTTGAGCAGTTCTTC. This encodes CATSSGRPLEQFF.